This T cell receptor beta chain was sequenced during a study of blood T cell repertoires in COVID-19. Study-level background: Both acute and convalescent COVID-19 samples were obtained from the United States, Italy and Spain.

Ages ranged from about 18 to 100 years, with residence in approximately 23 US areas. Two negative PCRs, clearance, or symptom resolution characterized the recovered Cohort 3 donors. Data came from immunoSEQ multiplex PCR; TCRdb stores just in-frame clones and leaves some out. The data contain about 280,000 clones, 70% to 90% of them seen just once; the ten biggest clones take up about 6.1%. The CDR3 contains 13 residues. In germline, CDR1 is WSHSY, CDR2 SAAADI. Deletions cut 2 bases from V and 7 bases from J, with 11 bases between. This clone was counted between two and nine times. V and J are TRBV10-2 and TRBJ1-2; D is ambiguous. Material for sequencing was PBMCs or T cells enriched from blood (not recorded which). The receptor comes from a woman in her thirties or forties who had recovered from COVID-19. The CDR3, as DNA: TGCGCCAGCAGTGAGGAGGAGGTCGGTGGCTACACCTTC. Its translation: CASSEEEVGGYTF.